These 24 T cell receptor beta chains originate from one sample sequenced in a study of T-cell memory formation after mild COVID-19 (dated by TCRdb to about 2021). Libraries were made using 5' RACE. Sequenced on an Illumina NovaSeq 6000. TCRdb applied fastp at Q25 and MiXCR to the public reads, then kept only in-frame beta chains. Each record represents a unique CDR3 protein, reported with the most common genes and DNA among its rows. Across this sample there are 250,000 to 350,000 distinct CDR3 sequences, with roughly 19% seen only once. In total, the top ten clones hold around 20% of the sample. Sequences were obtained from PBMCs or a T cell subset sorted from them (not recorded which). All receptors derive from a man aged 18 to 30 who had mild COVID-19 (a few samples of this study predate the infection). The sample titles of this study are shuffled in the database, so cell type and time point are left out; the donor was told from shared clones.

This clonotype was seen only a few times. The V call is TRBV27, the J call TRBJ2-1; unclear D gene. The CDR3 loop spans 13 amino acids. Trimming took off 6 bases at V and 2 bases at J, with 8 bases between the two ends. Germline lookup yields CDR1 MNHEY and CDR2 SMNVEV (reference sequence). The CDR3 nucleotides read TGTGCCAGCAGCCCCTGGCCCTACAATGAGCAGTTCTTC. As protein: CASSPWPYNEQFF.

Only a few counts were recorded for this clonotype. This sequence joins TRBV7-8 and TRBJ2-1; 13 bases are shared with TRBD2. The CDR3 loop spans 16 amino acids. Germline trimming cut 2 bases from V and 11 bases from J; bases unmatched to any gene: 9. The germline V gene has CDR1 SGHVS and CDR2 FQNEAQ. The CDR3 DNA reads TGTGCCAGCAGCTTAAACGGGGGACTAGCGGGGCAGAAGCAGTTCTTC. Amino acids: CASSLNGGLAGQKQFF.

This clonotype was seen only a few times. The CDR3 DNA reads as TGTGCCAGCAGTTATCAGGGGGAGATTCGTCAGCCCCAGCATTTT. This translates into CASSYQGEIRQPQHF. The chain is built from TRBV6-2 or TRBV6-3 and TRBJ1-5; 7 bases line up with TRBD1. Germline CDR1 reads MNHEY; CDR2 reads SVGEGT. This CDR3 contains 15 residues. The V and J ends lost 3 bases and 6 bases, in that order; junction bases with no gene match: 8.

This clonotype has only a few counts. The CDR3: CAISESTGGFRDTQYF. For the CDR3, the DNA is TGTGCCATCAGTGAGTCGACAGGGGGGTTCAGAGATACGCAGTATTTT. This rearrangement joins TRBV10-3 to TRBJ2-3; TRBD1 agrees at 9 bases. CDR1 and CDR2 from the germline V gene are ENHRY and SYGVKD. CDR3 length: 16 amino acids. V lost 0 bases and J lost 5; bases outside the gene matches: 6.

The chain combines TRBV10-3 with TRBJ1-2; no clear D. The CDR3 contains 15 residues. Germline V gene lookup returns CDR1 ENHRY and CDR2 SYGVKD. V was pared by 5 bases and J by 1 base, with 14 bases between. CDR3 region: CAISSGGQYNYGYTF. DNA of the CDR3: TGTGCCATCAGTAGTGGTGGCCAGTATAACTATGGCTACACCTTC.

This clonotype was found a few times. The chain employs TRBV7-8 and TRBJ2-1; 14 nucleotides match TRBD2. The V gene end was trimmed by 1 base and the J gene end by 11 bases; junction bases not matched to a gene: 7. The CDR3 loop spans 16 amino acids. Germline values: CDR1 SGHVS, CDR2 FQNEAQ. CDR3 amino acids: CASSLGSTSGGEKQFF. CDR3 nucleotide sequence: TGTGCCAGCAGCTTAGGTTCGACTAGCGGGGGGGAAAAGCAGTTCTTC.

This clonotype came up many times. J is TRBJ2-3 and V is TRBV5-1, with D maybe TRBD1 (6 bases). Germline V gene lookup returns CDR1 SGHRS and CDR2 YFSETQ. The length of the CDR3 is 14 residues. V shed 0 bases and J shed 4 bases, with 9 bases lying between them. This CDR3 reads CASSLVGAPDTQYF. CDR3 DNA: TGCGCCAGCAGCTTGGTGGGGGCCCCAGATACGCAGTATTTT.

At least ten counts were recorded for this clonotype. The V gene is TRBV24-1, the J gene TRBJ2-2, with D uncertain. CDR3 size: 11 residues. Germline V gene sequence: CDR1 KGHDR, CDR2 SFDVKD. Trimming stripped 7 bases from V and 4 bases from J, with 3 bases between. CDR3: CATRRTGELFF. CDR3 DNA sequence: TGTGCCACCAGGCGCACCGGGGAGCTGTTTTTT.

The genes are TRBV11-2 and TRBJ1-2, with unresolved D. CDR3 length: 12 amino acids. Between the trimmed V and J ends, which lost 3 bases and 8 bases, there was a span of 10 bases. CDR1 SGHAT and CDR2 FQNNGV come from the germline V gene. The CDR3 is CASSLSSWGYTF. CDR3 DNA sequence: TGTGCCAGCAGCTTGTCCTCTTGGGGCTACACCTTC.

This clonotype came up many times. This sequence joins TRBV6-5 and TRBJ1-6, with D perhaps matching TRBD1 (6 bases). Germline V CDR1 and CDR2: MNHEY, SVGAGI. The CDR3 covers 16 residues. Trimming shortened V by 5 bases and J by 7 bases, and 18 bases separated the two germline ends. Here the CDR3 reads CASSKQGLIENSPLHF. CDR3 nucleotide sequence: TGTGCCAGCAGTAAACAGGGTTTAATCGAGAATTCACCCCTCCACTTT.

The chain joins TRBV7-2 to TRBJ2-5, with 13 positions matching TRBD2. Looked up from germline, CDR1 is SGHTA and CDR2 is FQGNSA. This CDR3 is 18 amino acids long. J was trimmed by 5 bases and V by 0 bases; bases with no gene match: 9. CDR3 protein: CASSLAFPTSGGLETQYF. In DNA form, the CDR3 reads TGTGCCAGCAGCTTAGCGTTCCCGACTAGCGGGGGGTTGGAGACCCAGTACTTC.

The chain joins TRBV7-2 to TRBJ2-7; 7 bases fit TRBD2. Germline V gene lookup returns CDR1 SGHTA and CDR2 FQGNSA. The CDR3 loop spans 16 amino acids. The V segment lost 5 bases and the J segment 3 bases; nucleotides outside the gene matches: 13. The CDR3 bases are TGTGCCAGCAGCCTACGGGGAGGGCCGACCTACTACGAGCAGTACTTC. This gives the protein CASSLRGGPTYYEQYF.

The V and J genes are TRBV24-1 and TRBJ1-1, with 7 bases fitting TRBD1. Trimming at V came to 5 bases and at J to 0 bases, leaving 8 bases not matched to a gene. CDR1 and CDR2 from the germline V gene are KGHDR and SFDVKD. The CDR3 spans 16 residues. In nucleotides, the CDR3 is TGTGCCACCAGTGCGAAGGACAGGACCCTGAACACTGAAGCTTTCTTT. Translating gives CATSAKDRTLNTEAFF.

This clonotype has just a few counts. V is TRBV4-1 and J is TRBJ2-7; D uncertain. Trimming pared 1 base from V and 1 base from J, leaving 5 bases between. The CDR3 sequence is 13 residues long. The germline V gene has CDR1 MGHRA and CDR2 YSYEKL. Here the CDR3 DNA reads TGCGCCAGCAGCCAAGTCCAGTCCTACGAGCAGTACGTC. Amino acid sequence: CASSQVQSYEQYV.

This clonotype occurred a few times. The chain combines TRBV29-1 with TRBJ2-7; D is unresolved. Trimming left V 7 bases short and J 2 bases short, with 12 bases between. This CDR3 has 12 amino acids. Germline lookup yields CDR1 SQVTM and CDR2 ANQGSEA. This CDR3 is CSALGYPYEQYF. For the CDR3, the DNA is TGCAGCGCTCTCGGGTATCCCTACGAGCAGTACTTC.

The V call is TRBV20-1, the J call TRBJ2-7, with 8 positions matching TRBD1. The germline CDR1 and CDR2 sequences are DFQATT and SNEGSKA (reference sequence). V trimming: 1 base; J trimming: 1 base; junction bases outside the gene matches: 9. This CDR3 is 16 amino acids long. The CDR3 nucleotides are TGCAGTGCTAGAGCTCTCAGACAGGGGATTTCCTACGAGCAGTACTTC. Translated: CSARALRQGISYEQYF.

This clonotype was seen more than once but under ten times. The chain has TRBV6-5 and TRBJ2-5; possible D gene TRBD1, 5 bases. Trimming stripped 2 bases from V and 5 bases from J, with 18 bases between. CDR1 and CDR2 from the germline V gene are MNHEY and SVGAGI. CDR3 size: 16 residues. The CDR3 DNA is TGTGCCAGCAGTTACAGCAACACAGGATGGCTCGAGACCCAGTACTTC. Residues: CASSYSNTGWLETQYF.

This clonotype was found once. The chain combines TRBV6-5 with TRBJ2-7; D perhaps matches TRBD1 (5 bases). CDR1 and CDR2 from the germline V gene are MNHEY and SVGAGI. The CDR3 loop spans 15 amino acids. V gave up 0 bases and J gave up 0 bases, with 9 bases separating them. The CDR3 sequence is CASSYSGAVSYEQYF. As DNA, the CDR3 is TGTGCCAGCAGTTACTCTGGGGCCGTCTCCTACGAGCAGTACTTC.

This clonotype was observed a single time. Germline is not matched at one junction end, which may reflect a read error. The rearrangement uses TRBV30 and TRBJ2-1, with 8 bases matching TRBD1. The CDR3 is 12 residues long. Germline CDR1 reads GTSNPN; CDR2 reads SVGIG (reference sequence). The CDR3 region is CAWSGQGSQTLF. The DNA for the CDR3 is TGTGCCTGGAGTGGACAGGGGTCCCAAACCCTCTTC. The whole variable domain, filled in from reference TRBV30 and TRBJ2-1, reads SQTIHQWPATLVQPVGSPLSLECTVEGTSNPNLYWYRQAAGRGLQLLFYSVGIGQISSEVPQNLSASRPQDRQFILSSKKLLLSDSGFYLCAWSGQGSQTLFGPGTRLTVL.

The CDR3 sequence: CASSYSAVIREQYF. The CDR3 DNA reads as TGTGCCAGCAGTTACTCAGCCGTGATCCGCGAGCAGTACTTC. The chain couples TRBV6-2 or TRBV6-3 to TRBJ2-7; no firm D call. Per germline, CDR1 MNHEY and CDR2 SVGEGT. V gave up 0 bases and J gave up 6 bases, with 12 bases separating them. This CDR3 is 14 amino acids long.

The chain recombines TRBV6-2 or TRBV6-3 with TRBJ1-5; perhaps TRBD1 as D (5 bases). The CDR3 runs 14 residues. V lost 6 bases, J lost 0 bases, and 9 bases lay in between. Germline V gives CDR1 MNHEY, CDR2 SVGEGT. The CDR3 loop is CASSWGFSNQPQHF. The CDR3 coding sequence is TGTGCCAGCAGCTGGGGCTTTAGCAATCAGCCCCAGCATTTT.

This clonotype turned up a few times. This chain links TRBV28 with TRBJ2-2; 7 bases line up with TRBD1. Looked up from germline, CDR1 is MDHEN and CDR2 is SYDVKM. Losses at the gene ends were 4 bases for V and 3 bases for J; bases not matched to a gene: 5. The CDR3 is 15 residues long. CDR3 sequence: CASSSPGQHTGELFF. DNA of the CDR3: TGTGCCAGCAGTTCACCGGGACAGCACACCGGGGAGCTGTTTTTT.

This clonotype occurred a few times. The chain links TRBV7-2 to TRBJ2-3, with D perhaps matching TRBD2 (6 bases). This CDR3 has 15 amino acids. V lost 9 bases, J lost 4 bases, and 20 bases lay in between. The germline V gene encodes CDR1 SGHTA and CDR2 FQGNSA. The CDR3 protein is CASNQRRAGPDTQYF. Written as DNA, the CDR3 is TGTGCCAGTAACCAGCGGCGGGCGGGGCCAGATACGCAGTATTTT.

This clonotype has only a few counts. This chain joins TRBV12-3 or TRBV12-4 and TRBJ1-1; 9 nucleotides agree with TRBD1. After removal of 6 bases from V and 6 bases from J, the junction contained 8 bases not matched to a gene. This CDR3 is built from 14 residues. The CDR3 sequence is CASSLQGALSEAFF. The CDR3 bases are TGTGCCAGCAGCCTACAGGGGGCTCTCTCTGAAGCTTTCTTT.